This T cell receptor (beta chain) emerged from a study of T cells in Graves' hyperthyroidism and ophthalmopathy. For the study at large: Peripheral blood samples were taken at initial diagnosis, prior to any treatment.

Remarks on this clonotype: Its target is unknown.

Trimming removed 11 bases from V and 3 bases from J, with 17 bases in between. The CDR3 loop spans 13 amino acids. General study results and limits: Ophthalmopathy prediction by the model preceded onset by a median about 6 months. The blood repertoire included most of the expanded thyroid clonotypes above 0.001.

Amplified TCR beta CDR3 regions came from RNA transcripts. First-round RT-PCR targeting the TCR CDR3 was performed with the HTBI primer set. Each CDR3 protein is one row after TCRdb ran MiXCR on the multiplex PCR reads. In the table there are some 440,000 distinct CDR3 sequences, approximately 14% of which are singletons. This clonotype originated in a young woman with Graves' hyperthyroidism. J is TRBJ2-7 and V is TRBV12-3 or TRBV12-4; D might be TRBD1 (6 bases). Sequenced: blood. CDR3 bases: TGTGCCGTGTCGTCAGGGGCCCTCTACGAGCAGTACTTC. This translates into CAVSSGALYEQYF.